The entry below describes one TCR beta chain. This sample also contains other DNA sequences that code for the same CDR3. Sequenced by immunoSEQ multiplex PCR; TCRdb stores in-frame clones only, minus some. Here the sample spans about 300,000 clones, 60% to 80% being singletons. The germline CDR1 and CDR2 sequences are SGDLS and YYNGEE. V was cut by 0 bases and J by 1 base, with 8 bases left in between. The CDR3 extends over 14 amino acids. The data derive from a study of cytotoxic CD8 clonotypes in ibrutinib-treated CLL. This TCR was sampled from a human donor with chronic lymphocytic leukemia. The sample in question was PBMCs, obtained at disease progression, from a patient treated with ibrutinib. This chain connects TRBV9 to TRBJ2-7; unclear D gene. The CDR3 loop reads CASSVASDSYEQYF. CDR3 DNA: TGTGCCAGCAGCGTAGCCTCGGATTCCTACGAGCAGTACTTC.